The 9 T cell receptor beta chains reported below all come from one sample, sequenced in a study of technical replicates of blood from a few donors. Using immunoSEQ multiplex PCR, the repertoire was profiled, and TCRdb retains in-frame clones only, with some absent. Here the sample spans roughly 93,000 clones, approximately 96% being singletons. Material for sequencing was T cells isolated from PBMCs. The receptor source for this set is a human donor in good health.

The DNA of the CDR3 is TGTGCCAGTAGTTCGGGGTACGAGCAGTACTTC. Translation: CASSSGYEQYF. The V call is TRBV19, the J call TRBJ2-7; D perhaps matches TRBD2 (5 bases). Trimming removed 5 bases at V and 4 bases at J, with 6 bases between. CDR3 size: 11 residues. Germline V gene sequence: CDR1 LNHDA, CDR2 SQIVND (reference sequence).

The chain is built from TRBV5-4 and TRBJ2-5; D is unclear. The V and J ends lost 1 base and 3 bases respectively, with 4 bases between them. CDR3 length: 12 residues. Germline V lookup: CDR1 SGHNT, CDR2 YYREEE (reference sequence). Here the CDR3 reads CASSLRKETQYF. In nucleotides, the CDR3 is TGTGCCAGCAGCTTGCGTAAAGAGACCCAGTACTTC.

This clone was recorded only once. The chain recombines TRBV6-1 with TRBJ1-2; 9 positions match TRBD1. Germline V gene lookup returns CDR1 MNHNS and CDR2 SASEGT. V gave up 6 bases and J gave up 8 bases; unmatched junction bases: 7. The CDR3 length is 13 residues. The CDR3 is CASSRGQGQGYTF. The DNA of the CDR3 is TGTGCCAGCAGCCGCGGACAGGGGCAAGGCTACACCTTC.

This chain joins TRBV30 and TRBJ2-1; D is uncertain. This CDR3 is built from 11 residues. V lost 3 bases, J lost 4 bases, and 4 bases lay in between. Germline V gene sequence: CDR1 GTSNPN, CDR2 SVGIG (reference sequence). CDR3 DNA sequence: TGTGCCTGGAGGTCTTACAATGAGCAGTTCTTC. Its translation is CAWRSYNEQFF.

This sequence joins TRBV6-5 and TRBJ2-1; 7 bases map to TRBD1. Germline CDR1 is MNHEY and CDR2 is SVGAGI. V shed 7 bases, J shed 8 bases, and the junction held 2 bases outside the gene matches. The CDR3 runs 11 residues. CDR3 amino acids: CASIQGDEQFF. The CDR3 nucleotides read TGTGCCAGCATCCAGGGGGATGAGCAGTTCTTC.

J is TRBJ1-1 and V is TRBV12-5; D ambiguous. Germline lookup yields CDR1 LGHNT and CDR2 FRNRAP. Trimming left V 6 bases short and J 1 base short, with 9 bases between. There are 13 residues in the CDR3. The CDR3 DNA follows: TGTGCTAGTGGCCTAGACGCGAACACTGAAGCTTTCTTT. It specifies CASGLDANTEAFF.

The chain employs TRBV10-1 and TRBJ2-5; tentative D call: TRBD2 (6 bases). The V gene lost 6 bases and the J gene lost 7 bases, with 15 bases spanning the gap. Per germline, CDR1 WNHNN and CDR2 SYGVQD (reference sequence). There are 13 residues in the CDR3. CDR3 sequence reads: CASSQGGMGTQYF. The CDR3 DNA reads TGCGCCAGCAGCCAGGGAGGAATGGGGACCCAGTACTTC.

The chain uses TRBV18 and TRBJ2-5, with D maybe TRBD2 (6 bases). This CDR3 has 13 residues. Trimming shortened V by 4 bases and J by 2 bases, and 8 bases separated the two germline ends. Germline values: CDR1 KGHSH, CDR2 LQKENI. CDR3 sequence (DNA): TGTGCCAGCTCACGGGAGGAACAAGAGACCCAGTACTTC. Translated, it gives CASSREEQETQYF.

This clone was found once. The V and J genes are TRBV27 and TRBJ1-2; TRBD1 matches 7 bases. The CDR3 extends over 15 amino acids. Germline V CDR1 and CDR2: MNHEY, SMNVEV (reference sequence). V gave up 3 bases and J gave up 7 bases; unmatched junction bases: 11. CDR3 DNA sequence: TGTGCCAGCAGTTTGGGGGGCACAGGGGCGGCTGGCTACACCTTC. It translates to CASSLGGTGAAGYTF.